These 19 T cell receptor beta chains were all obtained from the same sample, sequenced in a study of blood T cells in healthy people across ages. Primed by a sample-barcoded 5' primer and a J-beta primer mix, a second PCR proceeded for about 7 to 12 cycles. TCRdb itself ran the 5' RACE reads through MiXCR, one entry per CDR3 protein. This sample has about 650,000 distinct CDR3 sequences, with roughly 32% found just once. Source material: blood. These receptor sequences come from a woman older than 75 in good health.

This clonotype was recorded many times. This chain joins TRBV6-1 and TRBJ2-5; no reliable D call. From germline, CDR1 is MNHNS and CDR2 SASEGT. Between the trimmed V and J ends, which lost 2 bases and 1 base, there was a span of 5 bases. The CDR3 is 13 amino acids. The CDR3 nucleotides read TGTGCCAGCAGTGAAATAGGCCAAGAGACCCAGTACTTC. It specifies CASSEIGQETQYF.

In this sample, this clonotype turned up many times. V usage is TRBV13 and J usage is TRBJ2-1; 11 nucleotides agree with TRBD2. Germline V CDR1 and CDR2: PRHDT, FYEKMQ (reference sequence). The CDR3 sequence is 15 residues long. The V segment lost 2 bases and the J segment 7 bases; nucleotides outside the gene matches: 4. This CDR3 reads CASSLHLAGGNEQFF. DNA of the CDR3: TGTGCCAGCAGCTTACACCTAGCGGGGGGTAATGAGCAGTTCTTC.

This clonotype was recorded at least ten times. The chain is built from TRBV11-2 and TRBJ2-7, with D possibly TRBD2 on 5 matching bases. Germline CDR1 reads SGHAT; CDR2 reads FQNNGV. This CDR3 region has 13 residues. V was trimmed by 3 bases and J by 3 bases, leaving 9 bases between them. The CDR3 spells CASSFPGIYEQYF. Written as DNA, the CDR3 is TGTGCCAGCAGCTTTCCGGGGATCTACGAGCAGTACTTC.

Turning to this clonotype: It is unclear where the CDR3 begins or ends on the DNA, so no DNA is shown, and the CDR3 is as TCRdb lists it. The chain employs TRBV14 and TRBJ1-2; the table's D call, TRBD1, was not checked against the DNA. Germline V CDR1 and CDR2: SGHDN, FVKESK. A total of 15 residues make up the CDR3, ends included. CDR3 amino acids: CASSQDFRGLYGYTF.

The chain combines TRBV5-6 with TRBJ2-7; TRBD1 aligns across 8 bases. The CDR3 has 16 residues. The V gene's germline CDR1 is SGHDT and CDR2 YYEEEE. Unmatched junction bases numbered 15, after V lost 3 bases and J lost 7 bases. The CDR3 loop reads CASSSRLDREGAEQYF. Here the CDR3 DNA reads TGTGCCAGCAGCTCCCGACTGGACAGGGAAGGGGCTGAGCAGTACTTC. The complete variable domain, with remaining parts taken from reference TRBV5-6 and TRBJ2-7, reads DAGVTQSPTHLIKTRGQQVTLRCSPKSGHDTVSWYQQALGQGPQFIFQYYEEEERQRGNFPDRFSGHQFPNYSSELNVNALLLGDSALYLCASSSRLDREGAEQYFGPGTRLTVT.

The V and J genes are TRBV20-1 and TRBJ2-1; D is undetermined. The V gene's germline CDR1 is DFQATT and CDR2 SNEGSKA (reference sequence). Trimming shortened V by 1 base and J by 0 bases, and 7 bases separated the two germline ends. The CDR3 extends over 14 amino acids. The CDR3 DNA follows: TGCAGTGCTAGAGTTGGCGGCTCCTACAATGAGCAGTTCTTC. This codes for CSARVGGSYNEQFF.

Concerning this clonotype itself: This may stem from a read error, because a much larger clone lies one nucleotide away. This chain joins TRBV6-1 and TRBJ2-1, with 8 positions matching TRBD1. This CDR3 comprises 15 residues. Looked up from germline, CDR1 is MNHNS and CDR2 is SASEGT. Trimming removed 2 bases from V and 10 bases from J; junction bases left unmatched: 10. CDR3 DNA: TGTGCCAGCAGTGAATTGGGGACAGGTATCCACGAGCAGTTCTTC. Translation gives CASSELGTGIHEQFF.

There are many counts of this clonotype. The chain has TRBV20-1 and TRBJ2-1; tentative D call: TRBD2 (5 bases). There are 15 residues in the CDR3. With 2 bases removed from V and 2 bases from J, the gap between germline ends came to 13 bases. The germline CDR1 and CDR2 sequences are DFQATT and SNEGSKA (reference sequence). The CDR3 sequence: CSARPASGAYNEQFF. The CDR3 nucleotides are TGCAGTGCTAGACCGGCCAGCGGAGCCTACAATGAGCAGTTCTTC.

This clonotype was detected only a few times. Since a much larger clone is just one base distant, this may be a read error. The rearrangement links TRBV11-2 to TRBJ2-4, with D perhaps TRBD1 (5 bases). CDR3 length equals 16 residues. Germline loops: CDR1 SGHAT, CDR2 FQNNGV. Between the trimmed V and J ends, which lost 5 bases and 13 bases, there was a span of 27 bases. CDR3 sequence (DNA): TGTGCCAGCAGCGTATCGGGCTTCCAGGGCCGAATTGAGCAGTACTTC. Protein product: CASSVSGFQGRIEQYF. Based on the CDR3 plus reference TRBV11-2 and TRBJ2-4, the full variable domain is EAGVAQSPRYKIIEKRQSVAFWCNPISGHATLYWYQQILGQGPKLLIQFQNNGVVDDSQLPKDRFSAERLKGVDSTLKIQPAKLEDSAVYLCASSVSGFQGRIEQYFGAGTRLSVL.

The CDR3 protein is CASSPLQGETQYF. CDR3 coding DNA: TGTGCCAGCAGCCCCCTCCAGGGGGAGACCCAGTACTTC. V and J are TRBV7-6 and TRBJ2-5, with a tentative D call TRBD1 (6 bases). Trimming shortened V by 5 bases and J by 5 bases, and 12 bases separated the two germline ends. The CDR3 is made up of 13 amino acids. Per the germline V gene, CDR1 is SGHVS and CDR2 is FNYEAQ.

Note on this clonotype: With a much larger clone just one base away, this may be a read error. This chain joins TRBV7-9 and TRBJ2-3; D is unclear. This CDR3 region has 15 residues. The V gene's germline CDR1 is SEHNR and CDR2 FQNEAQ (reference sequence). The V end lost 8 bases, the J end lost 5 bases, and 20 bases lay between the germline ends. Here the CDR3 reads CASGPYSAVGDTQYF. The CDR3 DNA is TGTGCCAGCGGCCCCTATTCGGCAGTTGGAGATACGCAGTATTTT.

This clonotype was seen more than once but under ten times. The CDR3 sequence: CASRGLLGGDEAFF. The CDR3 bases are TGTGCCAGCAGGGGACTTTTGGGGGGGGACGAAGCTTTCTTT. The gene calls are TRBV6-1 and TRBJ1-1, with D tentatively TRBD1 (5 bases). The CDR3 totals 14 residues. V shed 6 bases and J shed 8 bases, with 19 bases lying between them. Germline CDR1 is MNHNS and CDR2 is SASEGT.

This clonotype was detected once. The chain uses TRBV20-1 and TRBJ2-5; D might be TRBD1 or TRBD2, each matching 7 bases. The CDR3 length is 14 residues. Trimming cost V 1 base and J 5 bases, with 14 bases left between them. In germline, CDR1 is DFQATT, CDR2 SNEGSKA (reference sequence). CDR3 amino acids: CSARAGGGRETQYF. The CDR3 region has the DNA TGCAGTGCTAGAGCAGGGGGAGGGCGGGAGACCCAGTACTTC.

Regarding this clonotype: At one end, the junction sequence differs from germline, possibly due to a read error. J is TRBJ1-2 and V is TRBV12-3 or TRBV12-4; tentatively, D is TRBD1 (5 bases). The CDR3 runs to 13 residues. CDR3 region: CAGSLEQVYGYTF. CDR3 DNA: TGTGCCGGCAGTTTAGAACAGGTCTATGGCTACACCTTC.

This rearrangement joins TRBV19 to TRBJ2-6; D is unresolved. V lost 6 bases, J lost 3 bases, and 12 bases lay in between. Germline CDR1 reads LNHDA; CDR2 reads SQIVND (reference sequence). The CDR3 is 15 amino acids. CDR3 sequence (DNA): TGTGCCAGTAGCCCGGGTTGGAGTGGGGCCAACGTCCTGACTTTC. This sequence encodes CASSPGWSGANVLTF.

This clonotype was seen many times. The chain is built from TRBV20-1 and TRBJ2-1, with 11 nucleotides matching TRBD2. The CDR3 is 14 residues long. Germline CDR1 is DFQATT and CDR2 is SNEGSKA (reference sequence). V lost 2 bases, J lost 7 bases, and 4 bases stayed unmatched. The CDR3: CSARNSGGANEQFF. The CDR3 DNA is TGCAGTGCTAGAAATAGCGGGGGGGCTAATGAGCAGTTCTTC.

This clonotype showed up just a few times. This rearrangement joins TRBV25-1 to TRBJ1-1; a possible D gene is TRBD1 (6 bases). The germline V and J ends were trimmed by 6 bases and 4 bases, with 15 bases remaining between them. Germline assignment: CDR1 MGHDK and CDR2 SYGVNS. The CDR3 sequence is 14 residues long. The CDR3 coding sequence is TGTGCCAGCAGACAACCCGGGGGCTTCACTGAAGCTTTCTTT. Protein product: CASRQPGGFTEAFF.

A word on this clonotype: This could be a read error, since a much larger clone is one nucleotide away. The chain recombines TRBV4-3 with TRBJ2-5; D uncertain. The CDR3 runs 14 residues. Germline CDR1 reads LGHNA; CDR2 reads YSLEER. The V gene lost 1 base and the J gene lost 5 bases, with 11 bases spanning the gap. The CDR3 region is CASSQGVMGETQYF. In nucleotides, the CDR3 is TGCGCCAGCAGCCAAGGGGTGATGGGCGAGACCCAGTACTTC.

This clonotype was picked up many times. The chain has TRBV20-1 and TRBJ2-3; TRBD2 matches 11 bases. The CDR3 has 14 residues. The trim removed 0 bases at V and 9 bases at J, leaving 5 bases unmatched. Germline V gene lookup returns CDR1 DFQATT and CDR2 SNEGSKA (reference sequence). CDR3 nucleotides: TGCAGTGCTAGAGACCAGCTAGCGGGGGGCACGCAGTATTTT. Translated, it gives CSARDQLAGGTQYF.